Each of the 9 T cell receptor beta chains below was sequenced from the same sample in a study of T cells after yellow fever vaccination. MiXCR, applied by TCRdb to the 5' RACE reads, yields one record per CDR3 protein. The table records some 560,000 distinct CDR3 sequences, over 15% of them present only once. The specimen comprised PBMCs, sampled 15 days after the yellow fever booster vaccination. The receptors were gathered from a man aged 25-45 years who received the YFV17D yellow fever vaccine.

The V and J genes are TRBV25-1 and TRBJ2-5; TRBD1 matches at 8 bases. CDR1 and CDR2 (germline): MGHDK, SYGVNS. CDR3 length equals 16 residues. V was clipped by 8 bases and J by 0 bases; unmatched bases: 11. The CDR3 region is CASQPDRVNYQETQYF. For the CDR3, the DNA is TGTGCCAGCCAACCGGACAGGGTGAACTACCAAGAGACCCAGTACTTC.

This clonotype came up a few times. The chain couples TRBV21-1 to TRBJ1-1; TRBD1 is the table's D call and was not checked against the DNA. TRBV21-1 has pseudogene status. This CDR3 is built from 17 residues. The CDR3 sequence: CASSKSTGLEMNTEAFF. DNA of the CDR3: TGTGCCAGCAGCAAATCGACAGGGCTCGAGATGAACACTGAAGCTTTCTTT.

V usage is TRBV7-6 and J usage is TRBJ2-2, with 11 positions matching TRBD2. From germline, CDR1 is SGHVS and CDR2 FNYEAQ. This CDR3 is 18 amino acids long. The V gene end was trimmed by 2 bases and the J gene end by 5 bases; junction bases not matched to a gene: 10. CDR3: CASSLITSGSFLTGELFF. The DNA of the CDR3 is TGTGCCAGCAGCTTAATTACTAGCGGGAGCTTTCTAACCGGGGAGCTGTTTTTT.

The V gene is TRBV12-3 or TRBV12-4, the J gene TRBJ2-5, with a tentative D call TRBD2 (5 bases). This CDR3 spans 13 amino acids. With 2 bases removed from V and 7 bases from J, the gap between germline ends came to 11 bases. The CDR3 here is CASSLRSGGTQYF. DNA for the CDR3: TGTGCCAGCAGTTTAAGGAGCGGTGGGACCCAGTACTTC.

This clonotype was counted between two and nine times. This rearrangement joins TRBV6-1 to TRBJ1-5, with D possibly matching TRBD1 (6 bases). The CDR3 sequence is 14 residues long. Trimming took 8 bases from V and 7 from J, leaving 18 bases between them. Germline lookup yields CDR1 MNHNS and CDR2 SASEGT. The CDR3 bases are TGTGCCAGCTCGAGGGTTAGGGGGGACCAGCCCCAGCATTTT. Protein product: CASSRVRGDQPQHF.

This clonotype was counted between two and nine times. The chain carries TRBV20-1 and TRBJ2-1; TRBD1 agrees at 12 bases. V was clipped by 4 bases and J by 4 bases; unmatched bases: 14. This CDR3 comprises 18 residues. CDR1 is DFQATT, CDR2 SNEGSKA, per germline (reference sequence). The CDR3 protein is CSATGQGARTRLYNEQFF. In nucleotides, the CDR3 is TGCAGTGCTACGGGACAGGGGGCTAGGACAAGACTTTACAATGAGCAGTTCTTC.

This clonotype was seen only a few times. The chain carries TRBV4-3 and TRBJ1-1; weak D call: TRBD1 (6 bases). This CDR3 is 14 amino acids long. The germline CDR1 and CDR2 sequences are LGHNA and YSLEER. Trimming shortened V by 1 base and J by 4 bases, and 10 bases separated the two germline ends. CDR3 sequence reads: CASSQVLGGTEAFF. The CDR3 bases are TGCGCCAGCAGCCAAGTTTTAGGGGGCACTGAAGCTTTCTTT.

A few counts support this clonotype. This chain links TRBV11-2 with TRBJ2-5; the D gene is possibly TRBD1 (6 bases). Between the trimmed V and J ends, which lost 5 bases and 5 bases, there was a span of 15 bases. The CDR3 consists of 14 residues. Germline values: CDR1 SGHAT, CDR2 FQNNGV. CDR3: CASSLSRGSETQYF. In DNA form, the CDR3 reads TGTGCCAGCAGCCTTTCAAGGGGGAGTGAGACCCAGTACTTC.

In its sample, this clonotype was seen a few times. The CDR3: CASSLSLAFGETQYF. CDR3 nucleotide sequence: TGTGCCAGCAGCTTGAGTCTAGCGTTCGGAGAGACCCAGTACTTC. The J gene is TRBJ2-5, the V gene TRBV11-2; a weak D match, TRBD2 (6 bases). Per germline, CDR1 SGHAT and CDR2 FQNNGV. The germline V and J ends were trimmed by 3 bases and 4 bases, with 15 bases remaining between them. This CDR3 is 15 amino acids long.